What follows describes a single T cell receptor (beta chain). Its antigen is not known. CDR1 is SGHRS and CDR2 is YFSETQ in the germline V gene. CDR3 length: 18 residues. With 0 bases clipped from V and 2 bases from J, the junction kept 7 bases outside the gene matches. Here immunoSEQ multiplex PCR was the method, and the copy in TCRdb shows in-frame clones only, minus some. This sample carries over 85,000 clones, around 83% of them seen once, and the ten largest clones take roughly 1.5%. This specimen comes from a study of OX40 agonist ivuxolimab in advanced cancers. Study observations and caveats: Expanded clones were, on average, more numerous among CD8+ T cells than CD4+.

V is TRBV5-1 and J is TRBJ2-5, with TRBD2 identical over 13 bases. The sequence was collected from an adult with an advanced solid tumor such as melanoma, head and neck, liver or kidney cancer. The sample in question was CD4+ or CD8+ T cells sorted from blood, obtained in a trial of the OX40 agonist ivuxolimab. The CDR3 DNA reads as TGCGCCAGCAGCTTGGTAGGACTAGCGGGAGCGCGGCAAGAGACCCAGTACTTC. This codes for CASSLVGLAGARQETQYF.